The clone carrying this T cell receptor beta chain occurred a few times. Method: immunoSEQ multiplex PCR; TCRdb's copy keeps in-frame clones and lacks some. Here the sample spans 100,000 to 130,000 clones, around 90% being singletons. This CDR3 is 16 amino acids long. Germline assignment: CDR1 SGHAT and CDR2 FQNNGV. Deletions cut 1 base from V and 1 base from J, with 10 bases between. The sample originates from a study of blood T cell repertoires in COVID-19. This chain links TRBV11-2 with TRBJ2-2, with D possibly being TRBD1 (6 bases). This clonotype originated in a man in his forties with active or convalescent COVID-19. The sample was peripheral blood. The CDR3 region has the DNA TGTGCCAGCAGCTTAGGATGGACAGTGAACACCGGGGAGCTGTTTTTT. Protein sequence: CASSLGWTVNTGELFF.